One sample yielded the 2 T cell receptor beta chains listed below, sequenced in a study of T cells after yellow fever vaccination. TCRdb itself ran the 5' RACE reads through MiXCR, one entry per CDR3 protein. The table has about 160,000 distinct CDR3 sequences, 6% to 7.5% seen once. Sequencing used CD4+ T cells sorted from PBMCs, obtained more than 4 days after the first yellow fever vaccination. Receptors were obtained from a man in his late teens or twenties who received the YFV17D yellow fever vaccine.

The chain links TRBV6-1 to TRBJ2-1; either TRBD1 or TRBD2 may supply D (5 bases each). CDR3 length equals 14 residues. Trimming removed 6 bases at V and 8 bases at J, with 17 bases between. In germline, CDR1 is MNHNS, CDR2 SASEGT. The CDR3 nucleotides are TGTGCCAGCAGAACCCCCGGGGCCCGCGATGAGCAGTTCTTC. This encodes CASRTPGARDEQFF.

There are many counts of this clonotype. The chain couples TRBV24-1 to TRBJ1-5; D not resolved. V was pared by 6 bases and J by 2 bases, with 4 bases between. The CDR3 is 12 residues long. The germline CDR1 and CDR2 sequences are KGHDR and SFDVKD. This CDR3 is CATSNGNQPQHF. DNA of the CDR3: TGTGCCACCAGTAATGGCAATCAGCCCCAGCATTTT.